Below, 18 T cell receptor beta chains from the same sample are listed, as sequenced in a study of PD-L1 blockade in urothelial cancer (dated 2017 in TCRdb). This sample's time point label indicates: peripheral blood 6 weeks after treatment start. Libraries were prepared through the immunoSEQ multiplex PCR assay. The immuneACCESS repertoire file appears here via TCRdb, limited to in-frame rearrangements. These files lack a portion of the clones; in checked studies, under half of the deficit traces to unresolved V genes, and the cause of the others is not known. This sample holds over 25,000 clones; approximately 81% were observed only once. The leading ten clones occupy 3% to 4% of the sample. The sample consisted of PBMCs, taken around atezolizumab (anti-PD-L1) treatment. These receptors were taken from a man aged 70 or older with urothelial cancer.

This sequence joins TRBV2 and TRBJ1-4; D is unresolved. Germline assignment: CDR1 SNHLY and CDR2 FYNNEI. The V gene lost 6 bases and the J gene lost 7 bases, with 12 bases spanning the gap. CDR3 size: 13 residues. The CDR3 DNA sequence: TGTGCCAGCAGCGAGAGGGTCGGTGAAAAACTGTTTTTT. Translated: CASSERVGEKLFF.

The gene calls are TRBV28 and TRBJ2-7; TRBD1 matches 7 bases. Trimming took 5 bases from V and 6 from J; bases not matched to a gene: 7. The CDR3 loop spans 13 amino acids. The germline V gene has CDR1 MDHEN and CDR2 SYDVKM. CDR3 in amino acids: CASSPPDRVEQYF. The DNA for the CDR3 is TGTGCCAGCAGTCCGCCAGACAGGGTCGAGCAGTACTTC.

The J gene is TRBJ2-2, the V gene TRBV7-3; 10 positions agree with TRBD2. The germline V gene encodes CDR1 SGHTA and CDR2 FQGTGA. The V gene end was trimmed by 4 bases and the J gene end by 7 bases; junction bases not matched to a gene: 9. The CDR3 has 16 amino acids. The CDR3 DNA reads TGTGCCAGCAGCTCAAGAGCGGGGGGGCCAGTCGGGGAGCTGTTTTTT. It codes for CASSSRAGGPVGELFF. Based on the CDR3 plus reference TRBV7-3 and TRBJ2-2, the full variable domain is GAGVSQTPSNKVTEKGKYVELRCDPISGHTALYWYRQSLGQGPEFLIYFQGTGAADDSGLPNDRFFAVRPEGSVSTLKIQRTERGDSAVYLCASSSRAGGPVGELFFGEGSRLTVL.

The J gene is TRBJ1-2, the V gene TRBV6-7; 9 nucleotides line up with TRBD1. Being an ORF, TRBV6-7 has a function that is uncertain. The CDR3 extends over 15 amino acids. V lost 0 bases and J lost 5; bases outside the gene matches: 4. As DNA, the CDR3 is TGTGCCAGCAGTTACTCTGGGACAGGGATTTATGGCTACACCTTC. Amino acid sequence: CASSYSGTGIYGYTF.

This chain links TRBV29-1 with TRBJ1-1, with D unresolved. Germline V CDR1 and CDR2: SQVTM, ANQGSEA. The CDR3 is made up of 14 amino acids. Trimming cost V 4 bases and J 3 bases, with 15 bases left between them. The CDR3 nucleotides read TGCAGCGTTGTGGGAGGGAAAGGGTACACTGAAGCTTTCTTT. This translates into CSVVGGKGYTEAFF.

This clone was seen only once. The chain is built from TRBV7-9 and TRBJ1-2; D uncertain. Trimming took off 5 bases at V and 4 bases at J, with 8 bases between the two ends. CDR1 and CDR2 from the germline V gene are SEHNR and FQNEAQ (reference sequence). This CDR3 has 12 residues. The CDR3 DNA sequence: TGTGCCAGCAGCGTCCAGTCCTATGGCTACACCTTC. It yields the protein CASSVQSYGYTF.

This clone was observed a single time. The chain has TRBV5-3 and TRBJ2-1, with D perhaps matching TRBD2 (6 bases). TRBV5-3 is an ORF, with its function uncertain. Trimming removed 4 bases at V and 0 bases at J, with 20 bases between. The CDR3 is made up of 18 amino acids. The DNA of the CDR3 is TGTGCCAGAAGCGCGGGGCAGGGACCCCACAACTCCTACAATGAGCAGTTCTTC. Its protein product is CARSAGQGPHNSYNEQFF.

This clone has only a few counts. V and J are TRBV5-1 and TRBJ2-3; 14 nucleotides line up with TRBD2. This CDR3 is built from 18 residues. V lost 7 bases to trimming and J lost 5 bases; unmatched junction nucleotides: 15. The V gene's germline CDR1 is SGHRS and CDR2 YFSETQ. The CDR3 DNA sequence: TGCGCCAGCCAAACCGGGACTAGCGGGGGTGGCTTGGTAGATACGCAGTATTTT. As protein: CASQTGTSGGGLVDTQYF.

V gene TRBV28 combines with J gene TRBJ1-3; D gene uncertain. This CDR3 spans 13 amino acids. Germline V CDR1 and CDR2: MDHEN, SYDVKM. Trimming took 7 bases from V and 1 from J, leaving 8 bases between them. CDR3 DNA sequence: TGTGCCAGCACCCTTAGTTCTGGAAACACCATATATTTT. This gives the protein CASTLSSGNTIYF. The full variable domain, rest sourced from reference TRBV28 and TRBJ1-3, is DVKVTQSSRYLVKRTGEKVFLECVQDMDHENMFWYRQDPGLGLRLIYFSYDVKMKEKGDIPEGYSVSREKKERFSLILESASTNQTSMYLCASTLSSGNTIYFGEGSWLTVV.

The chain has TRBV29-1 and TRBJ1-2; 8 nucleotides align to TRBD1. CDR3 size: 13 residues. Germline V gene data show CDR1 as SQVTM and CDR2 as ANQGSEA. V was pared by 7 bases and J by 4 bases, with 8 bases of the junction left unmatched. The CDR3 region has the DNA TGCAGCGCCTATACCGACAGGGGCTATGGCTACACCTTC. It is translated as CSAYTDRGYGYTF.

Here the CDR3 DNA reads TGTGCCAGCAGCCAAGATTTACGCAGGGATGCTGGCGGCTACACCTTC. This codes for CASSQDLRRDAGGYTF. This sequence joins TRBV14 and TRBJ1-2, with D possibly TRBD1 on 5 matching bases. The CDR3 loop spans 16 amino acids. The germline gives CDR1 SGHDN, CDR2 FVKESK. The germline V and J ends were trimmed by 0 bases and 8 bases, with 19 bases remaining between them.

The rearrangement links TRBV1 to TRBJ2-7; TRBD2 is the table's D call, not checked against the DNA. TRBV1 is reported as a pseudogene. This CDR3 is built from 20 residues. CDR3 amino acids: CTSSQAPGLAGGRDSYEQYF. The CDR3 nucleotides are TGCACCAGCAGCCAAGCCCCTGGCCTAGCGGGGGGCCGAGATTCCTACGAGCAGTACTTC.

The chain has TRBV5-1 and TRBJ2-7, with 9 bases aligning to TRBD2. The ends lost 0 bases at V and 5 bases at J; junction bases unmatched: 3. In germline, CDR1 is SGHRS, CDR2 YFSETQ. The CDR3 sequence is 14 residues long. CDR3 region: CASSLGIAGDEQYF. The CDR3 bases are TGCGCCAGCAGCTTGGGAATAGCGGGAGACGAGCAGTACTTC.

The chain combines TRBV11-3 with TRBJ2-7, with 14 bases identical to TRBD2. J gave up 3 bases and V 4 bases, and 11 bases lay outside the gene matches. The length of the CDR3 is 18 residues. Germline CDR1 reads SGHNT; CDR2 reads YENEEA. CDR3 nucleotide sequence: TGTGCCAGCAGCTCGGGACTAGCGGGAGCATGGAGGGACTACGAGCAGTACTTC. It yields the protein CASSSGLAGAWRDYEQYF.

The chain carries TRBV5-1 and TRBJ1-1, with 10 bases aligning to TRBD1. CDR1 and CDR2 (germline): SGHRS, YFSETQ. The V gene end was trimmed by 4 bases and the J gene end by 5 bases; junction bases not matched to a gene: 8. This CDR3 contains 15 residues. CDR3 amino acids: CASSVSDRGQTEAFF. In DNA form, the CDR3 reads TGCGCCAGCAGCGTTTCTGACAGGGGGCAGACTGAAGCTTTCTTT.

This clone was recorded once. The chain joins TRBV6-1 to TRBJ1-1; D unresolved. Germline CDR1 and CDR2: MNHNS and SASEGT. Trimming removed 1 base at V and 5 bases at J, with 11 bases between. CDR3 length equals 14 residues. The CDR3 coding sequence is TGTGCCAGCAGTGAAGGGATTTTGCGGACTGAAGCTTTCTTT. It translates to CASSEGILRTEAFF.

The table lists this clone with a few counts. The V and J genes are TRBV6-6 and TRBJ2-7, with unresolved D. V was shortened by 0 bases and J by 6 bases, with 9 bases between the two germline ends. Looked up from germline, CDR1 is MNHNY and CDR2 is SVGAGI (reference sequence). The CDR3 runs to 13 residues. CDR3 in amino acids: CASSYSTAGEQYF. CDR3 in DNA: TGTGCCAGCAGTTACTCTACTGCCGGCGAGCAGTACTTC.

The genes are TRBV5-3 and TRBJ2-3; tentative D call: TRBD1 (6 bases). TRBV5-3 has ORF status, its function being uncertain. The CDR3 length is 14 residues. The V end was cut by 7 bases, the J end by 1 base, with 13 bases between. Here the CDR3 reads CARVQGWCTDTQYF. The CDR3 DNA sequence: TGTGCCAGAGTCCAGGGGTGGTGCACAGATACGCAGTATTTT.